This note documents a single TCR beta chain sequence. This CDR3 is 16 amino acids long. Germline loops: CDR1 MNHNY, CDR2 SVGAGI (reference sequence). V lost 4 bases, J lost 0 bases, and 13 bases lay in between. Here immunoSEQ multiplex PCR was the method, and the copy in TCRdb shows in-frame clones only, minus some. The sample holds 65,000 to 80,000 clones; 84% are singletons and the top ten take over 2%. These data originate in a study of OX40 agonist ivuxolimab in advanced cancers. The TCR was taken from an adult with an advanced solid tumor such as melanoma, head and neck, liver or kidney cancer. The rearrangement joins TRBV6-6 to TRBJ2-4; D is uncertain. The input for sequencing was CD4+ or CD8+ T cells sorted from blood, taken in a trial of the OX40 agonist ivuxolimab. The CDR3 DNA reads TGTGCCAGCAGTTCAGGTGGCGAGCTAGCCAAAAACATTCAGTACTTC. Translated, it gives CASSSGGELAKNIQYF.